Listed here are 14 T cell receptor beta chains from one sample, sequenced in a study of cytomegalovirus exposure and HLA in healthy donors. The assay was immunoSEQ multiplex PCR, and TCRdb's table has in-frame clones only and misses some. This table holds hundreds of thousands of clones, around 86% found once. Sequencing used PBMCs. Receptors originate from a woman under 30 in good health and CMV-seropositive.

CDR3 amino acids: CASSVVPTSGSSDEQFF. The CDR3 coding sequence is TGTGCCAGCAGCGTGGTCCCGACTAGCGGGAGTTCTGATGAGCAGTTCTTC. The chain joins TRBV9 to TRBJ2-1; 12 positions agree with TRBD2. The V and J ends lost 2 bases and 8 bases, in that order; junction bases with no gene match: 11. Germline CDR1 reads SGDLS; CDR2 reads YYNGEE. The CDR3 loop spans 17 amino acids.

The chain links TRBV29-1 to TRBJ2-7; TRBD2 agrees at 10 bases. CDR3 length: 12 amino acids. CDR1 SQVTM and CDR2 ANQGSEA come from the germline V gene. V shed 3 bases, J shed 7 bases, and the junction held 3 bases outside the gene matches. The CDR3 loop is CSVDEREGEQYF. CDR3 DNA sequence: TGCAGCGTTGACGAGCGGGAGGGTGAGCAGTACTTC.

The chain joins TRBV9 to TRBJ2-1; 9 bases line up with TRBD2. CDR1 and CDR2 from the germline V gene are SGDLS and YYNGEE. The CDR3 consists of 16 residues. Trimming cost V 4 bases and J 8 bases; bases outside gene matches: 13. CDR3 coding DNA: TGTGCCAGCAGCCCCCGGTTGGCGGGAGGGCAAGATGAGCAGTTCTTC. Protein sequence: CASSPRLAGGQDEQFF.

This chain joins TRBV5-8 and TRBJ1-5, with D possibly matching TRBD1 (5 bases). The V gene lost 5 bases and the J gene lost 7 bases, with 13 bases spanning the gap. The CDR3 is 13 amino acids. Germline CDR1 is SGHTS and CDR2 is YDEGEE. The CDR3 DNA reads TGTGCCAGCAGTAAGGGGCGTCGGCAGCCCCAGCATTTT. It translates to CASSKGRRQPQHF.

The chain links TRBV7-9 to TRBJ2-7; the D gene is possibly TRBD1 (6 bases). The germline V and J ends were trimmed by 6 bases and 0 bases, with 18 bases remaining between them. From germline, CDR1 is SEHNR and CDR2 FQNEAQ (reference sequence). The CDR3 loop spans 16 amino acids. The CDR3 coding sequence is TGTGCCAGCAGTTCTCTCCGGACAGCCAGCTCCTACGAGCAGTACTTC. It translates to CASSSLRTASSYEQYF.

The rearrangement uses TRBV9 and TRBJ1-4; tentatively, D is TRBD1 (5 bases). Per germline, CDR1 SGDLS and CDR2 YYNGEE. V was trimmed by 4 bases and J by 3 bases, leaving 13 bases between them. This CDR3 region has 15 residues. In nucleotides, the CDR3 is TGTGCCAGCAGCCCCCGACTGGGGCCTAATGAAAAACTGTTTTTT. Translation gives CASSPRLGPNEKLFF.

The genes are TRBV15 and TRBJ1-1, with unresolved D. V was cut by 3 bases and J by 4 bases, with 9 bases left in between. The CDR3 sequence is 13 residues long. The germline V gene encodes CDR1 LNHNV and CDR2 YYDKDF (reference sequence). Here the CDR3 DNA reads TGTGCCACCAGCAGCTTCGGGGTCACTGAAGCTTTCTTT. It is translated as CATSSFGVTEAFF.

The rearrangement joins TRBV4-1 to TRBJ2-1, with 7 bases fitting TRBD2. Germline CDR1 MGHRA, CDR2 YSYEKL. CDR3 size: 12 residues. V lost 4 bases and J lost 6; bases outside the gene matches: 0. CDR3 sequence (DNA): TGCGCCAGCAGCCTAGCGGGCAATGAGCAGTTCTTC. Residues: CASSLAGNEQFF.

The chain is built from TRBV11-2 and TRBJ2-7; D is unresolved. Trimming shortened V by 0 bases and J by 7 bases, and 19 bases separated the two germline ends. This CDR3 has 16 residues. Germline CDR1 and CDR2: SGHAT and FQNNGV. In nucleotides, the CDR3 is TGTGCCAGCAGCTTAGATTGGTTTCCCGGATTCGGGGAGCAGTACTTC. Translated: CASSLDWFPGFGEQYF.

The CDR3 sequence: CASRHRAEDTQYF. The DNA of the CDR3 is TGTGCCAGCAGACACAGGGCTGAAGATACGCAGTATTTT. The chain combines TRBV10-3 with TRBJ2-3, with D tentatively TRBD1 (6 bases). This CDR3 has 13 amino acids. Germline CDR1 ENHRY, CDR2 SYGVKD. Between the trimmed V and J ends, which lost 10 bases and 5 bases, there was a span of 16 bases.

The V call is TRBV2, the J call TRBJ1-5, with TRBD1 matching 7 bases. The CDR3 extends over 14 amino acids. J lost 3 bases, V lost 7 bases, and 6 bases had no gene match. Germline CDR1 is SNHLY and CDR2 is FYNNEI. CDR3 coding DNA: TGTGCCAGCACTAACGGACAGGTCAATCAGCCCCAGCATTTT. Protein product: CASTNGQVNQPQHF.

The rearrangement links TRBV4-2 to TRBJ1-5; 10 bases match TRBD1. The CDR3 has 16 residues. J gave up 7 bases and V 0 bases, and 6 bases lay outside the gene matches. Germline CDR1 reads LGHNA; CDR2 reads YNFKEQ. This chain's CDR3 is CASSQDRQGARQPQHF. Written as DNA, the CDR3 is TGTGCCAGCAGCCAAGATCGACAGGGGGCACGGCAGCCCCAGCATTTT.

The genes are TRBV2 and TRBJ1-1, with 8 bases matching TRBD1. The V segment lost 7 bases and the J segment 5 bases; nucleotides outside the gene matches: 9. The CDR3 covers 14 residues. Germline V gene sequence: CDR1 SNHLY, CDR2 FYNNEI. CDR3 coding DNA: TGTGCCAGCATGAGGACAGGGTTGCGAACTGAAGCTTTCTTT. It encodes CASMRTGLRTEAFF.

The CDR3, as DNA: TGTGCCAGCAGTTCGGACAGGGGGCGGGACACTGAAGCTTTCTTT. Its protein is CASSSDRGRDTEAFF. The chain joins TRBV28 to TRBJ1-1; the match to TRBD1 covers 11 bases. Germline-derived CDR1 and CDR2 are MDHEN and SYDVKM. V shed 4 bases, J shed 3 bases, and the junction held 4 bases outside the gene matches. The CDR3 has 15 amino acids.